Listed below are T cell receptor beta chains from one sample, sequenced in a study of cytomegalovirus exposure and HLA in healthy donors. Here immunoSEQ multiplex PCR was the method, and the copy in TCRdb shows in-frame clones only, minus some. The sample shows 35,000 to 40,000 clones, 66% of them seen only once. Sequenced material: PBMCs. The receptors come from a man between 50 and 59 years old in good health and CMV-seropositive. Both conserved end residues are part of each CDR3. Fields, in order: D gene, J gene, V gene, clone size, CDR3 DNA, CDR3 protein. The D gene is left open where the match is weak. Clone size appears in some rows only: once, few, many, or a class for an expanded clone.

d_gene: TRBD1; j_gene: TRBJ1-1; v_gene: TRBV5-1; abundance: few; CDR3nt: TGCGCCAGCAGCTCCCAGGGGGTGGAGGGAACTGAAGCTTTCTTT; CDR3aa: CASSSQGVEGTEAFF
d_gene: -; j_gene: TRBJ1-1; v_gene: TRBV28; abundance: -; CDR3nt: TGTGCCAGCAGTACTCCTTTGGGGCCGCATCGGGCTTTCTTT; CDR3aa: CASSTPLGPHRAFF
d_gene: TRBD1; j_gene: TRBJ1-1; v_gene: TRBV28; abundance: -; CDR3nt: TGTGCCAGCAGTTTCAGGACAGGGGGAGGCACTGAAGCTTTCTTT; CDR3aa: CASSFRTGGGTEAFF
d_gene: TRBD1; j_gene: TRBJ1-1; v_gene: TRBV29-1; abundance: -; CDR3nt: TGCAGCGTTGAAGGGACAGGCACTGAAGCTTTCTTT; CDR3aa: CSVEGTGTEAFF
d_gene: -; j_gene: TRBJ1-3; v_gene: TRBV30; abundance: -; CDR3nt: TGTGCCTGGAGCTTTGGACAAGCTGGAAACACCATATATTTT; CDR3aa: CAWSFGQAGNTIYF
d_gene: TRBD1; j_gene: TRBJ1-1; v_gene: TRBV11-2; abundance: once; CDR3nt: TGTGCCAGCAGCTCGACAACGGGACAGCTGCAGGCTTTCTTT; CDR3aa: CASSSTTGQLQAFF
d_gene: -; j_gene: TRBJ1-1; v_gene: TRBV7-6; abundance: -; CDR3nt: TGTGCCAGCAGCTTAGCGGGCCAGACCAACACTGAAGCTTTCTTT; CDR3aa: CASSLAGQTNTEAFF
d_gene: -; j_gene: TRBJ2-7; v_gene: TRBV9; abundance: -; CDR3nt: TGTGCCAGCAGCCCGAAGGACATTGCTACGAAGCAGTACTTC; CDR3aa: CASSPKDIATKQYF
d_gene: TRBD1; j_gene: TRBJ1-6; v_gene: TRBV10-3; abundance: -; CDR3nt: TGTGCCATCAGTGAGCGGACAGGGAATTCACCCCTCCACTTT; CDR3aa: CAISERTGNSPLHF
d_gene: TRBD2; j_gene: TRBJ2-5; v_gene: TRBV30; abundance: -; CDR3nt: TGTGCCTGGAGTCCCGGACTAGCGGGGGAGCGAGAGACCCAGTACTTC; CDR3aa: CAWSPGLAGERETQYF
d_gene: -; j_gene: TRBJ1-1; v_gene: TRBV10-3; abundance: -; CDR3nt: TGTGCCATCAGTGAAATTTTTGGGGAGATGAACACTGAAGCTTTCTTT; CDR3aa: CAISEIFGEMNTEAFF
d_gene: -; j_gene: TRBJ1-5; v_gene: TRBV10-2; abundance: -; CDR3nt: TGCGCCAGCAGTGAAATGTCTCGAGGGCAGCCCCAGCATTTT; CDR3aa: CASSEMSRGQPQHF
d_gene: TRBD2; j_gene: TRBJ2-3; v_gene: TRBV6-4; abundance: few; CDR3nt: TGTGCCAGCAGTGACAGAGCGGGGGCAGATACGCAGTATTTT; CDR3aa: CASSDRAGADTQYF
d_gene: -; j_gene: TRBJ2-6; v_gene: TRBV28; abundance: -; CDR3nt: TGTGCCAGCAGTTTAACCAGGCCTGGGGCCAACGTCCTGACTTTC; CDR3aa: CASSLTRPGANVLTF
d_gene: TRBD2; j_gene: TRBJ2-7; v_gene: TRBV5-1; abundance: -; CDR3nt: TGCGCCAGCAGCGTTAGCGGGGGGGCCTACGAGCAGTACTTC; CDR3aa: CASSVSGGAYEQYF
d_gene: -; j_gene: TRBJ1-2; v_gene: TRBV6-5; abundance: -; CDR3nt: TGTGCCAGCAGTTACACCGGGACGACAGGACGGGGCTACACCTTC; CDR3aa: CASSYTGTTGRGYTF
d_gene: -; j_gene: TRBJ2-3; v_gene: TRBV7-2; abundance: -; CDR3nt: TGTGCCAGCAGCTTAGCGCGGACTACCAAACCCACAGATACGCAGTATTTT; CDR3aa: CASSLARTTKPTDTQYF
d_gene: -; j_gene: TRBJ1-1; v_gene: TRBV19; abundance: -; CDR3nt: TGTGCCAGTATTCGCCTTGGACAGAACACTGAAGCTTTCTTT; CDR3aa: CASIRLGQNTEAFF